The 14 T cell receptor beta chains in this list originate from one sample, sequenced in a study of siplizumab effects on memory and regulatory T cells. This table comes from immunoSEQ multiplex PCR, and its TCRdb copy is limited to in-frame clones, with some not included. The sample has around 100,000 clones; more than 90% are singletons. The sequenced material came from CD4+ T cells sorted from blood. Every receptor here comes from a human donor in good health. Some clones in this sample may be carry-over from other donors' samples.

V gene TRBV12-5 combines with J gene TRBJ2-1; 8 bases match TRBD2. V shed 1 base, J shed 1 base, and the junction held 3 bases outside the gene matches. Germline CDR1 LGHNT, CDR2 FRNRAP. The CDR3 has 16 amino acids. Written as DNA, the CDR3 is TGTGCTAGTGGTTTGGAATTAGCGGGATCCTACAATGAGCAGTTCTTC. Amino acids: CASGLELAGSYNEQFF.

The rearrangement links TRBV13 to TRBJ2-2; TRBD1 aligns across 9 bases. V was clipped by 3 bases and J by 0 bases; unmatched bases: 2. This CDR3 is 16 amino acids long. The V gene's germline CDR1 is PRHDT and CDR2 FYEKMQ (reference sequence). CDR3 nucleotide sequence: TGTGCCAGCAGCTTCAGACAGGGGGCGAACACCGGGGAGCTGTTTTTT. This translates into CASSFRQGANTGELFF.

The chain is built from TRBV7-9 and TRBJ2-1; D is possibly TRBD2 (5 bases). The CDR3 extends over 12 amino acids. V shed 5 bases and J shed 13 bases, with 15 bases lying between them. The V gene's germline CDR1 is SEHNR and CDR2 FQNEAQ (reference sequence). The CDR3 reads CASSPGDYHQFF. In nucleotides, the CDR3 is TGTGCCAGCAGCCCCGGGGATTATCATCAGTTCTTC.

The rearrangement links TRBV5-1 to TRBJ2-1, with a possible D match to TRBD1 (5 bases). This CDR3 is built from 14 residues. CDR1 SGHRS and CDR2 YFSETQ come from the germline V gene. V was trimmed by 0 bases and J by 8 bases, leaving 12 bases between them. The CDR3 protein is CASSLVRARDEQFF. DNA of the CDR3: TGCGCCAGCAGCTTGGTACGCGCCAGGGATGAGCAGTTCTTC.

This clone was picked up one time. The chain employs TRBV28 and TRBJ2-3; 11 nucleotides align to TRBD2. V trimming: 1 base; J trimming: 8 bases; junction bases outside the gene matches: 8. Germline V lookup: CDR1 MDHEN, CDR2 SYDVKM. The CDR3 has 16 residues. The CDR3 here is CASSLFSSGRRGTQYF. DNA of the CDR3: TGTGCCAGCAGTTTATTTTCTAGCGGGAGGCGGGGTACGCAGTATTTT.

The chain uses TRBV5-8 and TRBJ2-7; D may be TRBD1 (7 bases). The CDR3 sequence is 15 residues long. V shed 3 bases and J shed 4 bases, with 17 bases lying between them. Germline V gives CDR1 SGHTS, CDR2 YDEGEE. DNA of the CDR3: TGTGCCAGCAGCTCCCTTCGGAGGGGGCAATACGAGCAGTACTTC. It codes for CASSSLRRGQYEQYF.

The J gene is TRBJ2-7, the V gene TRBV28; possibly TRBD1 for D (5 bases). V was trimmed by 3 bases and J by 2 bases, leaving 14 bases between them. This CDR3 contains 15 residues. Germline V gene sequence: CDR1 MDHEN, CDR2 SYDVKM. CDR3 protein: CASSLSIGVAYEQYF. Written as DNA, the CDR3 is TGTGCCAGCAGTTTGTCGATAGGGGTCGCCTACGAGCAGTACTTC.

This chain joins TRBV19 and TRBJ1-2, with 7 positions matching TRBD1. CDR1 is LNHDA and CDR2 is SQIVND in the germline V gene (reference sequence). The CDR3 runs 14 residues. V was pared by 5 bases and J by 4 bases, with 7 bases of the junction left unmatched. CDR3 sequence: CASSPRGQGYGYTF. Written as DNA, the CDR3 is TGTGCCAGTAGTCCGAGGGGGCAGGGCTATGGCTACACCTTC.

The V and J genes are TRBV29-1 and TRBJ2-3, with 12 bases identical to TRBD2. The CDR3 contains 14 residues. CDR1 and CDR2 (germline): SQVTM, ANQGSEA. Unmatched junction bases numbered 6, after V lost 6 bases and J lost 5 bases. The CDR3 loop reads CSVPTSGRIDTQYF. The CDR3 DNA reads TGCAGCGTCCCCACTAGCGGGAGGATAGATACGCAGTATTTT.

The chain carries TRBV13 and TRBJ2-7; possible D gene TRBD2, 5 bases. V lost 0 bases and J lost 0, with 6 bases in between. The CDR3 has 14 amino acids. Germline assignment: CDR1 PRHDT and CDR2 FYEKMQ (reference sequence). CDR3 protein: CASSLGGSSYEQYF. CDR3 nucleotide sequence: TGTGCCAGCAGCTTAGGAGGGAGCTCCTACGAGCAGTACTTC.

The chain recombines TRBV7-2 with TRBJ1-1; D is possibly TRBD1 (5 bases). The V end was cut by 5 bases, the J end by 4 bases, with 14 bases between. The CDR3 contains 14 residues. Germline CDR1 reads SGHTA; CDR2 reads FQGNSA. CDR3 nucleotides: TGTGCCAGCAGCCGCGCGGGCAGGGCCACTGAAGCTTTCTTT. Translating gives CASSRAGRATEAFF.

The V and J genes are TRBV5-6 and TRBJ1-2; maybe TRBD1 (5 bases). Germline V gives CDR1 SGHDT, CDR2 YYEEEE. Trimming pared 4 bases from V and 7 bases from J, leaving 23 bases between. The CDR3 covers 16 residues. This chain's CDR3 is CASSGTGTPSIFGYTF. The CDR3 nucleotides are TGTGCCAGCAGCGGCACCGGGACCCCCAGCATCTTTGGCTACACCTTC.

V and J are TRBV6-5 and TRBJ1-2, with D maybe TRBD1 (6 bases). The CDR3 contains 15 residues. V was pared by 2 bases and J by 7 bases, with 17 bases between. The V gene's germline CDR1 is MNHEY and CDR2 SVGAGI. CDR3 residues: CASSYIQGRGSGYTF. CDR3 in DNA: TGTGCCAGCAGTTACATCCAGGGGAGGGGAAGTGGCTACACCTTC.

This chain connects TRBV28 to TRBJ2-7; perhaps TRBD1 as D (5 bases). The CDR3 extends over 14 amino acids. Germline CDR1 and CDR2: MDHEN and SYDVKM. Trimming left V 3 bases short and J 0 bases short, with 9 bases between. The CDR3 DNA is TGTGCCAGCAGTTTCTTCCAGGGCTCCTACGAGCAGTACTTC. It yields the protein CASSFFQGSYEQYF.